A selection of T cell receptor beta chains follows, all from one sample in a study of shared clonotypes between healthy human individuals. TCRdb keeps only in-frame clones here, not all; method: immunoSEQ multiplex PCR. The table includes hundreds of thousands of clones, around 96% detected once. Material: naive CD4+ T cells sorted from blood. The receptors stem from a woman aged 30 to 39 in good health. CDR3s include the opening cysteine and the closing phenylalanine or tryptophan. Each record gives: V gene, D gene, J gene, CDR3 protein, CDR3 DNA. The D gene is left open where the match is weak.

TRBV7-2	TRBD2	TRBJ2-2	CASTITGGTGELFF	TGTGCCAGCACCATTACGGGGGGGACCGGGGAGCTGTTTTTT
TRBV6-5	.	TRBJ1-1	CASSYSQGTKAFF	TGTGCCAGCAGTTACTCGCAGGGGACGAAAGCTTTCTTT
TRBV5-1	.	TRBJ2-6	CASSSREGAGGRPGANVLTF	TGCGCCAGCAGCTCGAGGGAGGGTGCAGGGGGAAGGCCTGGGGCCAACGTCCTGACTTTC
TRBV18	.	TRBJ1-5	CASSPPGSDNQPQHF	TGTGCCAGCTCACCACCGGGATCTGACAATCAGCCCCAGCATTTT
TRBV5-1	.	TRBJ2-7	CASSFDHPYEQYF	TGCGCCAGCAGCTTCGACCACCCCTACGAGCAGTACTTC
TRBV28	TRBD1	TRBJ1-3	CASSPGTGKPGNTIYF	TGTGCCAGCAGTCCCGGGACAGGGAAACCTGGAAACACCATATATTTT
TRBV27	.	TRBJ2-1	CASRKTGGGSGNEQFF	TGTGCCAGCAGGAAGACAGGTGGGGGATCGGGCAATGAGCAGTTCTTC
TRBV2	.	TRBJ1-1	CASTRGDEAFF	TGTGCCAGCACTCGGGGAGATGAAGCTTTCTTT
TRBV2	.	TRBJ1-1	CASSEDGVNTEAFF	TGTGCCAGCTCCGAGGACGGGGTTAACACTGAAGCTTTCTTT
TRBV4-2	.	TRBJ2-7	CASSHPGSYEQYF	TGTGCCAGCAGCCATCCGGGATCCTACGAGCAGTACTTC
TRBV5-1	.	TRBJ2-1	CASSLLGSYNEQFF	TGCGCCAGCAGCTTACTAGGATCCTACAATGAGCAGTTCTTC
TRBV5-4	TRBD1	TRBJ1-1	CASSSRGRDTEAFF	TGTGCCAGCAGCTCGAGGGGGCGAGACACTGAAGCTTTCTTT
TRBV5-8	.	TRBJ2-5	CASSHDNWETQYF	TGTGCCAGCAGCCATGATAACTGGGAGACCCAGTACTTC
TRBV19	TRBD1	TRBJ2-6	CASSTTGVGANVLTF	TGTGCCAGTAGTACGACAGGGGTCGGGGCCAACGTCCTGACTTTC